Below, 22 T cell receptor beta chains from the same sample are listed, as sequenced in a study of control samples from healthy donors and cancer patients. Profiled with immunoSEQ multiplex PCR; TCRdb holds only in-frame clones, not every one. This repertoire shows under 70,000 clones, about 96% found once; its top ten account for around 0.99%. The sample was blood. Receptor source: a woman aged 18-29 years in good health.

The rearrangement joins TRBV19 to TRBJ2-5, with a possible D match to TRBD1 (6 bases). This CDR3 is built from 17 residues. The ends were cut back, 5 bases at V and 3 bases at J, with 22 bases in the middle. Germline loops: CDR1 LNHDA, CDR2 SQIVND (reference sequence). CDR3 protein: CASSSRMKTGWEETQYF. CDR3 nucleotides: TGTGCCAGTAGTTCTCGAATGAAGACAGGTTGGGAAGAGACCCAGTACTTC.

V usage is TRBV29-1 and J usage is TRBJ2-7; D possibly uses TRBD1 or TRBD2 (6 bases each). The CDR3 is 12 residues long. Germline values: CDR1 SQVTM, CDR2 ANQGSEA. V was pared by 4 bases and J by 3 bases, with 10 bases between. The CDR3 DNA follows: TGCAGCGTTGGGGGGGCCCTCTACGAGCAGTACTTC. Its translation is CSVGGALYEQYF.

J is TRBJ1-1 and V is TRBV10-3, with TRBD1 matching over 7 bases. Trimming at V came to 2 bases and at J to 7 bases, leaving 4 bases not matched to a gene. This CDR3 comprises 13 residues. Germline V lookup: CDR1 ENHRY, CDR2 SYGVKD. CDR3 nucleotide sequence: TGTGCCATCAGTGAGGTGGGGGACAGTGAAGCTTTCTTT. It specifies CAISEVGDSEAFF.

This clone appeared once. The chain links TRBV20-1 to TRBJ1-3; D gene ambiguous. The germline V gene has CDR1 DFQATT and CDR2 SNEGSKA (reference sequence). Trimming pared 5 bases from V and 0 bases from J, leaving 2 bases between. The CDR3 runs to 11 residues. The CDR3 loop is CSAASGNTIYF. The CDR3 nucleotides read TGCAGTGCTGCCTCTGGAAACACCATATATTTT.

This clone came up once. The CDR3 DNA reads as TGTGCCATCAGTGAGTACACCTACGAGCAGTACTTC. This codes for CAISEYTYEQYF. J is TRBJ2-7 and V is TRBV10-3; D gene ambiguous. Trimming left V 1 base short and J 2 bases short, with 3 bases between. This CDR3 spans 12 amino acids. The germline CDR1 and CDR2 sequences are ENHRY and SYGVKD.

The CDR3 loop is CASSHRGPLFISNQPQHF. CDR3 in DNA: TGTGCCAGCAGCCACAGGGGCCCTCTTTTTATTAGCAATCAGCCCCAGCATTTT. The V call is TRBV2, the J call TRBJ1-5; 7 nucleotides match TRBD1. This CDR3 has 18 amino acids. J lost 0 bases, V lost 6 bases, and 14 bases had no gene match. Germline assignment: CDR1 SNHLY and CDR2 FYNNEI.

The chain links TRBV21-1 to TRBJ2-7; the table's D call TRBD2 went unverified against the DNA. TRBV21-1 is annotated as a pseudogene. This CDR3 has 16 residues. The CDR3 region has the DNA TGTGCCAGCAGCCCCCACCCGGGGGGGCGGAGATACGAGCAGTACTTC. It encodes CASSPHPGGRRYEQYF.

The chain joins TRBV11-2 to TRBJ1-1, with D hard to call. V lost 2 bases and J 4 bases, leaving 20 bases between the germline ends. Germline V gene lookup returns CDR1 SGHAT and CDR2 FQNNGV. The CDR3 consists of 17 residues. The CDR3 DNA reads TGTGCCAGCAGCTTAATCTTAGGGCGTGTTTTTTTCACTGAAGCTTTCTTT. It translates to CASSLILGRVFFTEAFF.

As to this clone: Other DNA variants within this sample encode the same CDR3. V and J are TRBV19 and TRBJ2-7, with D unclear. The CDR3 length is 12 residues. Looked up from germline, CDR1 is LNHDA and CDR2 is SQIVND (reference sequence). The germline V and J ends were trimmed by 0 bases and 4 bases, with 4 bases remaining between them. CDR3 sequence reads: CASSIEGYEQYF. CDR3 bases: TGTGCCAGTAGTATAGAGGGGTACGAGCAGTACTTC.

This chain links TRBV30 with TRBJ1-2; D is perhaps TRBD1 (6 bases). CDR1 is GTSNPN, CDR2 SVGIG, per germline (reference sequence). Trimming took 5 bases from V and 7 from J, leaving 11 bases between them. There are 11 residues in the CDR3. The CDR3 DNA is TGTGCCTGGGACAGGTACTCTGGCTACACCTTC. This translates into CAWDRYSGYTF.

V and J are TRBV28 and TRBJ1-5; TRBD1 aligns across 9 bases. The J segment lost 6 bases and the V segment lost 3 bases, leaving 9 bases of the junction unmatched. This CDR3 spans 16 amino acids. Germline V gene data show CDR1 as MDHEN and CDR2 as SYDVKM. In DNA, the CDR3 is TGTGCCAGCAGTTTCCCAACCGGGACAGGGCTTCAGCCCCAGCATTTT. This translates into CASSFPTGTGLQPQHF.

The chain has TRBV30 and TRBJ1-3, with a weak D call TRBD1 (5 bases). Germline V gene sequence: CDR1 GTSNPN, CDR2 SVGIG (reference sequence). There are 15 residues in the CDR3. V was clipped by 4 bases and J by 0 bases, with 13 bases between them. CDR3 protein: CAWNRDANSGNTIYF. The CDR3 DNA reads as TGTGCCTGGAACCGGGACGCAAACTCTGGAAACACCATATATTTT.

The gene calls are TRBV19 and TRBJ2-2, with D unresolved. Per germline, CDR1 LNHDA and CDR2 SQIVND (reference sequence). The CDR3 is 16 residues long. Trimming removed 6 bases at V and 2 bases at J, with 16 bases between. The CDR3 sequence is CASRTFASSNTGELFF. CDR3 DNA: TGTGCCAGTAGGACCTTTGCATCTTCAAACACCGGGGAGCTGTTTTTT.

V usage is TRBV7-9 and J usage is TRBJ1-3; D gene ambiguous. V was pared by 4 bases and J by 1 base, with 11 bases between. CDR1 and CDR2 from the germline V gene are SEHNR and FQNEAQ (reference sequence). The CDR3 is 15 amino acids. The CDR3 sequence: CASSSSRASGNTIYF. Written as DNA, the CDR3 is TGTGCCAGCAGCTCAAGTAGGGCTTCTGGAAACACCATATATTTT.

The chain uses TRBV28 and TRBJ1-5; D is perhaps TRBD1 (5 bases). The CDR3 covers 14 residues. V lost 8 bases to trimming and J lost 4 bases, with 15 bases between them. CDR1 is MDHEN, CDR2 SYDVKM, per germline. The CDR3 region is CASGAGKGNQPQHF. DNA for the CDR3: TGTGCCAGCGGGGCAGGGAAGGGAAATCAGCCCCAGCATTTT.

This sequence joins TRBV19 and TRBJ1-1; D is perhaps TRBD1 (6 bases). The germline V gene encodes CDR1 LNHDA and CDR2 SQIVND (reference sequence). Trimming removed 5 bases from V and 3 bases from J, with 10 bases in between. This CDR3 spans 13 amino acids. CDR3 protein: CASSPGQYTEAFF. CDR3 coding DNA: TGTGCCAGTAGTCCCGGACAGTACACTGAAGCTTTCTTT.

This clone was picked up one time. This chain uses TRBV30 with TRBJ1-2; possibly TRBD1 for D (5 bases). Trimming left V 0 bases short and J 2 bases short, with 19 bases between. Germline V gene lookup returns CDR1 GTSNPN and CDR2 SVGIG (reference sequence). CDR3 length: 17 amino acids. The CDR3 here is CAWSVRGAGTFNYGYTF. CDR3 DNA sequence: TGTGCCTGGAGTGTACGAGGGGCAGGAACTTTCAACTATGGCTACACCTTC.

The chain is built from TRBV9 and TRBJ2-7; 9 bases line up with TRBD1. Unmatched junction bases numbered 6, after V lost 3 bases and J lost 2 bases. The CDR3 is made up of 15 amino acids. Germline V lookup: CDR1 SGDLS, CDR2 YYNGEE. CDR3 sequence: CASSAGTGPTYEQYF. The CDR3 region has the DNA TGTGCCAGCAGCGCCGGGACAGGGCCTACCTACGAGCAGTACTTC.

The rearrangement uses TRBV19 and TRBJ1-1; TRBD1 agrees at 7 bases. Trimming took 5 bases from V and 5 from J; bases not matched to a gene: 2. CDR1 is LNHDA, CDR2 SQIVND, per germline (reference sequence). The CDR3 is 12 residues long. Here the CDR3 reads CASSLQGTEAFF. As DNA, the CDR3 is TGTGCCAGTAGTCTACAGGGGACTGAAGCTTTCTTT.

The chain employs TRBV12-3 or TRBV12-4 and TRBJ1-1; D ambiguous. Trimming stripped 6 bases from V and 8 bases from J, with 13 bases between. The CDR3 loop spans 12 amino acids. CDR3 coding DNA: TGTGCCAGCAGCTTTTGGGAGGGAGAAGCTTTCTTT. Encoded protein: CASSFWEGEAFF.

V gene TRBV15 combines with J gene TRBJ1-1; D is undetermined. The V end lost 2 bases, the J end lost 9 bases, and 10 bases lay between the germline ends. Germline CDR1 and CDR2: LNHNV and YYDKDF (reference sequence). The CDR3 runs 12 residues. CDR3 DNA sequence: TGTGCCACCAGCAGAAGGAGCGGTCAAGCTTTCTTT. This translates into CATSRRSGQAFF.

The CDR3 loop reads CASSQGGAEAFF. The CDR3 nucleotides are TGTGCCAGCTCCCAAGGGGGGGCTGAAGCTTTCTTT. The rearrangement joins TRBV18 to TRBJ1-1; the D gene is possibly TRBD1 (6 bases). Germline loops: CDR1 KGHSH, CDR2 LQKENI. The CDR3 runs to 12 residues. With 6 bases removed from V and 6 bases from J, the gap between germline ends came to 11 bases.